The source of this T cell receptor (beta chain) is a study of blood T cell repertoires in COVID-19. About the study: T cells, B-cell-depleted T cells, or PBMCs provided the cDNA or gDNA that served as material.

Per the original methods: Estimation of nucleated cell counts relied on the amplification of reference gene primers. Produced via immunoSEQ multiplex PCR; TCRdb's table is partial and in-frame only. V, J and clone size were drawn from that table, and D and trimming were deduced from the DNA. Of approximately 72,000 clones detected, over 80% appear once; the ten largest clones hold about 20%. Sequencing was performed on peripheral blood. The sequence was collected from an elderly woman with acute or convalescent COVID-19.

CDR3 sequence: CASSRRQGRDQPQHF. The CDR3 region has the DNA TGTGCCAGCTCACGTCGACAGGGTCGTGATCAGCCCCAGCATTTT. V is TRBV18 and J is TRBJ1-5, with TRBD1 identical over 7 bases. The CDR3 loop spans 15 amino acids. Germline V CDR1 and CDR2: KGHSH, LQKENI. After removal of 4 bases from V and 5 bases from J, the junction contained 8 bases not matched to a gene.